The clone carrying this T cell receptor beta chain was detected only once. Its antigen remains unknown. V lost 9 bases, J lost 3 bases, and 11 bases lay in between. This CDR3 is built from 12 residues. Germline V gene lookup returns CDR1 LNHDA and CDR2 SQIVND (reference sequence). These data are taken from a study of cytomegalovirus exposure and HLA in healthy donors. Overall study findings and caveats: In a later analysis, TCR association rates varied by HLA locus: DRB1 most, HLA-C fewest. Some V segments (TRBV6-2 and TRBV6-3 among them) were excluded as indistinguishable. About 87% or about 30% of the time was how often most TCR beta V segments were productive, according to an earlier analysis.

The PCR employed 60 Vbeta primers together with 13 Jbeta primers. Clones were sequenced by immunoSEQ multiplex PCR, and TCRdb holds only the in-frame ones, with some missing. This table holds about 70,000 clones, roughly 68% found once. This sequence originates from a woman aged 55-70 years in good health and CMV-seropositive. The genes are TRBV19 and TRBJ1-2; D is undetermined. The sample taken for sequencing was PBMCs. The DNA of the CDR3 is TGTGCCAGCGGCGGGTATGACTATGGCTACACCTTC. Its protein product is CASGGYDYGYTF.